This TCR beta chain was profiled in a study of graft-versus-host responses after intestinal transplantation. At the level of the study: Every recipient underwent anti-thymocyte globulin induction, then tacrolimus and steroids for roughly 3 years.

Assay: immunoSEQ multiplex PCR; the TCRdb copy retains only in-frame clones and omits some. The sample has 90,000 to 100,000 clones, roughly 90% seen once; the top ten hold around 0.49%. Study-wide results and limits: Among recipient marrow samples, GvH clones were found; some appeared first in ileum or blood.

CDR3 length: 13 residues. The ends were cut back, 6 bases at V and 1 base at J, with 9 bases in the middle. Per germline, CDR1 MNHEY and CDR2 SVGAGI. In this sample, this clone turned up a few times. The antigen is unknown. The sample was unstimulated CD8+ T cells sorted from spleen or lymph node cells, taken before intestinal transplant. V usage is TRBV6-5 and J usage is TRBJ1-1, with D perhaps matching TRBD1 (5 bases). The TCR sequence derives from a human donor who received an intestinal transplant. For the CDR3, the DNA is TGTGCCAGCAGCGACAGTCCGAACACTGAAGCTTTCTTT. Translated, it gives CASSDSPNTEAFF.